Listed here is a single T cell receptor beta chain. Antigen specificity is unknown. The record originates from a study of T cells in Graves' hyperthyroidism and ophthalmopathy. Trimming took 5 bases from V and 4 from J, leaving 8 bases between them. Looked up from germline, CDR1 is KGHDR and CDR2 is SFDVKD. This CDR3 spans 13 amino acids. Broader study findings: A 13 V-J model separated ophthalmopathy from stable hyperthyroidism. Appearing also in blood were most of the thyroid clonotypes expanded above 0.001.

It was RNA transcripts that yielded the amplified TCR beta CDR3 regions. TCR CDR3 underwent first-round RT-PCR with the HTBI primer set. TCRdb recomputed calls from the multiplex PCR reads with MiXCR, one row per CDR3 protein. Among more than 45,000 distinct CDR3 sequences listed, 49% were seen once. With duration under 3 months, ophthalmopathy was active: Clinical Activity Score at least 3, NOSPECS at least 4. Clinical symptoms, serum thyroxine, TRAb, thyroid ultrasound and orbital computed tomography established diagnosis. The sample was blood. This clonotype was sampled from a woman aged 25-40 years with Graves' ophthalmopathy. The chain recombines TRBV24-1 with TRBJ2-1; the D gene is possibly TRBD1 (5 bases). DNA for the CDR3: TGTGCCACCAGTGCGGCAGGGTACAATGAGCAGTTCTTC. Translated: CATSAAGYNEQFF.